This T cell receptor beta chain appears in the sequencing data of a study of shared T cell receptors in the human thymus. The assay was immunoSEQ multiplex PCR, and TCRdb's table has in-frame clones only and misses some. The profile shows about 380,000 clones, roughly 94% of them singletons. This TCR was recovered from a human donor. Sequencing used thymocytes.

The CDR3 DNA sequence: TGTGCCAGCAGTGGGTACGGGTTGGGCACAGATACGCAGTATTTT. Translated: CASSGYGLGTDTQYF. V gene TRBV25-1 combines with J gene TRBJ2-3; D is undetermined. CDR3 length: 15 amino acids. Trimming pared 4 bases from V and 1 base from J, leaving 12 bases between. Per the germline V gene, CDR1 is MGHDK and CDR2 is SYGVNS.